These 10 T cell receptor beta chains share one sample of origin, sequenced in a study of T cell responses to AZD1222 COVID-19 vaccine. TCRdb keeps only in-frame clones here, not all; method: immunoSEQ multiplex PCR. The sample has some 130,000 clones, roughly 90% seen once. Sequences were derived from peripheral blood, sampled on day 0 of AZD1222 vaccination. These receptors were taken from an adult in good health.

The chain carries TRBV25-1 and TRBJ2-7; a weak D match, TRBD2 (5 bases). CDR1 and CDR2 (germline): MGHDK, SYGVNS. Trimming stripped 2 bases from V and 9 bases from J, with 8 bases between. CDR3 size: 11 residues. The CDR3 DNA reads TGTGCCAGCAGTGAAACCGGAGGGCAGTACTTC. This encodes CASSETGGQYF.

This chain uses TRBV14 with TRBJ2-2; 7 nucleotides agree with TRBD1. The CDR3 length is 17 residues. Per the germline V gene, CDR1 is SGHDN and CDR2 is FVKESK. The J segment lost 5 bases and the V segment lost 1 base, leaving 10 bases of the junction unmatched. CDR3 nucleotides: TGTGCCAGCAGCCAAGCCTTCAGAACAGGGGTTACCGGGGAGCTGTTTTTT. Amino acid sequence: CASSQAFRTGVTGELFF. The full variable domain, completed using reference TRBV14 and TRBJ2-2, is EAGVTQFPSHSVIEKGQTVTLRCDPISGHDNLYWYRRVMGKEIKFLLHFVKESKQDESGMPNNRFLAERTGGTYSTLKVQPAELEDSGVYFCASSQAFRTGVTGELFFGEGSRLTVL.

The chain recombines TRBV6-2 or TRBV6-3 with TRBJ1-1; D remains ambiguous. The CDR3 is made up of 15 amino acids. Between the trimmed V and J ends, which lost 8 bases and 1 base, there was a span of 17 bases. Germline CDR1 MNHEY, CDR2 SVGEGT. The CDR3 nucleotides read TGTGCCAGCCGCCGAACGGACGGACCGAACACTGAAGCTTTCTTT. Protein: CASRRTDGPNTEAFF.

The genes are TRBV12-3 or TRBV12-4 and TRBJ1-1; perhaps TRBD1 as D (6 bases). The CDR3 sequence is 13 residues long. V lost 7 bases and J 0 bases, leaving 9 bases between the germline ends. CDR3 loop: CASNQGMNTEAFF. CDR3 bases: TGTGCCAGCAACCAGGGGATGAACACTGAAGCTTTCTTT.

This chain joins TRBV7-2 and TRBJ2-1; D is uncertain. This CDR3 comprises 17 residues. V shed 2 bases and J shed 0 bases, with 14 bases lying between them. Germline CDR1 is SGHTA and CDR2 is FQGNSA. CDR3 residues: CASSLIGAPSSYNEQFF. The CDR3 bases are TGTGCCAGCAGCTTAATTGGTGCCCCTAGCTCCTACAATGAGCAGTTCTTC.

This sequence joins TRBV2 and TRBJ1-1; D is undetermined. Germline V CDR1 and CDR2: SNHLY, FYNNEI. Trimming pared 6 bases from V and 7 bases from J, leaving 6 bases between. The CDR3 length is 10 residues. DNA for the CDR3: TGTGCCAGCAGACAGAGTGAAGCTTTCTTT. Its translation: CASRQSEAFF.

The chain links TRBV7-6 to TRBJ2-7; D is possibly TRBD2 (6 bases). The length of the CDR3 is 12 residues. Germline loops: CDR1 SGHVS, CDR2 FNYEAQ. Deletions cut 8 bases from V and 3 bases from J, with 11 bases between. The CDR3 coding sequence is TGTGCCAGCGGAGGGTTCGGCTACGAGCAGTACTTC. It encodes CASGGFGYEQYF. Full variable domain (outside the CDR3, taken from reference TRBV7-6 and TRBJ2-7): GAGVSQSPRYKVTKRGQDVALRCDPISGHVSLYWYRQALGQGPEFLTYFNYEAQQDKSGLPNDRFSAERPEGSISTLTIQRTEQRDSAMYRCASGGFGYEQYFGPGTRLTVT.

The V call is TRBV11-2, the J call TRBJ1-4; D gene ambiguous. Trimming stripped 5 bases from V and 6 bases from J, with 10 bases between. Germline V gives CDR1 SGHAT, CDR2 FQNNGV. The CDR3 has 13 amino acids. DNA of the CDR3: TGTGCCAGCAGCCCCGCTGGGGATGAAAAACTGTTTTTT. It is translated as CASSPAGDEKLFF.

V gene TRBV3-1 (or the pseudogene TRBV3-2) combines with J gene TRBJ2-7; 9 bases are shared with TRBD2. Germline V gene sequence: CDR1 LGHDT, CDR2 YNNKEL (reference sequence). V was pared by 4 bases and J by 2 bases, with 6 bases of the junction left unmatched. The CDR3 runs 15 residues. The CDR3, as DNA: TGTGCCAGCAGCCCACGGCGCGGGGGGGCCTACGAGCAGTACTTC. Amino acid sequence: CASSPRRGGAYEQYF.

The V and J genes are TRBV7-2 and TRBJ2-3; D perhaps matches TRBD2 (6 bases). CDR3 length: 16 residues. V lost 5 bases and J 0 bases, leaving 15 bases between the germline ends. CDR1 and CDR2 from the germline V gene are SGHTA and FQGNSA. The CDR3: CASSTWRAASTDTQYF. The DNA of the CDR3 is TGTGCCAGCAGCACCTGGAGGGCAGCGAGCACAGATACGCAGTATTTT.